This T cell receptor (beta chain) comes out of a study of T-cell reconstitution after alpha-beta-depleted transplantation in children. The V gene lost 6 bases and the J gene lost 3 bases, with 12 bases spanning the gap. The CDR3 has 13 amino acids. Unique molecular identifiers featured in how the TCRbeta library was prepared. MiXCR, applied by TCRdb to the PCR reads, yields one record per CDR3 protein. Of about 980,000 distinct CDR3 sequences listed, about 29% are singletons. The V call is TRBV12-3 or TRBV12-4, the J call TRBJ2-7, with D perhaps TRBD1 (6 bases). The TCR originated in a boy in the first two years of life who had a stem cell transplant for SCID, so the T cells may come from the graft donor. Sample: PBMCs, mostly from graft donor cells, taken 360 days after TCRalphabeta/CD19-depleted stem cell transplant. The CDR3 sequence: CASRPSGHYEQYF. The CDR3 nucleotides read TGTGCCAGCAGGCCCTCGGGACACTACGAGCAGTACTTC.